This T cell receptor beta chain was identified during a study of shared clonotypes between healthy human individuals. Sorted-subset replicate PCRs used approximately 190 ng of genomic DNA. This amount corresponded to 30,000 to 35,000 T cell genomes. In the source study's methods: As immunoSEQ supplied junction-only sequences (without quality scores), filtering differed. Some clones are missing from TCRdb's copy, which holds only in-frame ones; the method was immunoSEQ multiplex PCR. The V and J calls and the clone size are those of that table, but D and trimming were determined from the DNA. The top ten hold 0.85% to 1.3% of the sample, which has around 2,000,000 clones, approximately 95% seen once. Positive CCR7 selection of CD45RO-negative cells yielded the naive CD8 cells, and terminally differentiated effector memory CD45RA+ cells were excluded. Germline V gives CDR1 SEHNR, CDR2 FQNEAQ (reference sequence). The CDR3 covers 15 residues. V shed 1 base and J shed 4 bases, with 14 bases lying between them.

This TCR was sampled from a man aged 18-30 years in good health. The rearrangement joins TRBV7-9 to TRBJ2-7; D gene ambiguous. The sequenced sample consisted of naive CD8+ T cells sorted from blood. In nucleotides, the CDR3 is TGTGCCAGCAGCTTAGACGTGACCGCGAAATACGAGCAGTACTTC. Encoded protein: CASSLDVTAKYEQYF.